A single sample is the source of the 30 T cell receptor beta chains below, sequenced in a study of blood T cell repertoires in COVID-19. The data were produced by immunoSEQ multiplex PCR, yet TCRdb's version contains in-frame clones alone and is incomplete. The sample gives about 210,000 clones, 80% of which show up once; under 4.5% is in the top ten. Sequenced input: PBMCs or T cells enriched from blood (not recorded which). Receptors originate from a young man with acute COVID-19.

The count of this clone is one. The rearrangement uses TRBV19 and TRBJ1-2; D gene ambiguous. The CDR3 contains 14 residues. The germline CDR1 and CDR2 sequences are LNHDA and SQIVND (reference sequence). The germline V and J ends were trimmed by 1 base and 3 bases, with 9 bases remaining between them. This chain's CDR3 is CASSIGGLDYGYTF. The DNA for the CDR3 is TGTGCCAGTAGTATAGGCGGCCTGGACTATGGCTACACCTTC.

CDR3 nucleotide sequence: TGTGCCAGCAGCCAAGGCACAGGCTCGGGCTACACCTTC. This sequence encodes CASSQGTGSGYTF. V gene TRBV14 combines with J gene TRBJ1-2, with a tentative D call TRBD1 (5 bases). This CDR3 contains 13 residues. V lost 1 base and J lost 8, with 11 bases in between. CDR1 is SGHDN and CDR2 is FVKESK in the germline V gene.

The rearrangement uses TRBV6-4 and TRBJ1-1, with TRBD1 matching over 8 bases. The CDR3 loop spans 14 amino acids. Germline-derived CDR1 and CDR2 are MRHNA and SNTAGT. The V gene end was trimmed by 6 bases and the J gene end by 4 bases; junction bases not matched to a gene: 7. CDR3 in amino acids: CASRAQQGGTEAFF. Written as DNA, the CDR3 is TGTGCCAGCAGGGCCCAACAGGGGGGCACTGAAGCTTTCTTT.

The gene calls are TRBV2 and TRBJ2-1, with 11 bases that match TRBD2. This CDR3 comprises 17 residues. Trimming cost V 6 bases and J 8 bases; bases outside gene matches: 15. Looked up from germline, CDR1 is SNHLY and CDR2 is FYNNEI. The CDR3 region has the DNA TGTGCCAGCAGGGAGGACTTAGCGGGGGGGCATTCGGATGAGCAGTTCTTC. It is translated as CASREDLAGGHSDEQFF. Full variable domain (outside the CDR3, taken from reference TRBV2 and TRBJ2-1): EPEVTQTPSHQVTQMGQEVILRCVPISNHLYFYWYRQILGQKVEFLVSFYNNEISEKSEIFDDQFSVERPDGSNFTLKIRSTKLEDSAMYFCASREDLAGGHSDEQFFGPGTRLTVL.

The CDR3 DNA reads TGTGCCAGCAGTTACTCGAGAGGCAGAAGTGGCTACACCTTC. Translating it yields CASSYSRGRSGYTF. This chain joins TRBV6-8 and TRBJ1-2; D uncertain. Trimming took 0 bases from V and 7 from J, leaving 12 bases between them. The CDR3 consists of 14 residues. CDR1 and CDR2 (germline): MNHGY, SAAAGT.

This clone was detected only a few times. This chain links TRBV29-1 with TRBJ1-2; no clear D gene. V was shortened by 7 bases and J by 8 bases, with 14 bases between the two germline ends. This CDR3 contains 11 residues. The germline V gene encodes CDR1 SQVTM and CDR2 ANQGSEA. CDR3 in amino acids: CSAGGNEGYTF. For the CDR3, the DNA is TGCAGCGCCGGAGGGAATGAGGGCTACACCTTC.

The chain is built from TRBV6-5 and TRBJ2-7; 9 bases line up with TRBD1. CDR1 is MNHEY, CDR2 SVGAGI, per germline. This CDR3 comprises 14 residues. The V segment lost 6 bases and the J segment 7 bases; nucleotides outside the gene matches: 10. The DNA for the CDR3 is TGTGCCAGCAGGAGGGACAGGGTCCTCTGGGAGCAGTACTTC. It encodes CASRRDRVLWEQYF.

The CDR3 DNA reads as TGTGCCAGCAGCTATAGAACGGACAGGGGGGGTTCACCCCTCCACTTT. It yields the protein CASSYRTDRGGSPLHF. This chain connects TRBV5-5 to TRBJ1-6, with TRBD1 identical over 10 bases. Germline values: CDR1 SGHKS, CDR2 YYEKEE (reference sequence). V trimming: 3 bases; J trimming: 9 bases; junction bases outside the gene matches: 9. This CDR3 region has 16 residues.

The V and J genes are TRBV11-2 and TRBJ2-3; the match to TRBD1 covers 10 bases. Trimming removed 0 bases from V and 5 bases from J; junction bases left unmatched: 8. CDR1 is SGHAT and CDR2 is FQNNGV in the germline V gene. The CDR3 length is 17 residues. CDR3 coding DNA: TGTGCCAGCAGCTTAGATAGCGACAGGGGGCGGAGAGATACGCAGTATTTT. Translation: CASSLDSDRGRRDTQYF. The whole variable domain, remainder taken from reference TRBV11-2 and TRBJ2-3, is EAGVAQSPRYKIIEKRQSVAFWCNPISGHATLYWYQQILGQGPKLLIQFQNNGVVDDSQLPKDRFSAERLKGVDSTLKIQPAKLEDSAVYLCASSLDSDRGRRDTQYFGPGTRLTVL.

This chain's CDR3 is CASIFSAGPNTGELFF. The CDR3 bases are TGTGCCAGTATTTTTAGCGCGGGCCCGAACACCGGGGAGCTGTTTTTT. The chain carries TRBV19 and TRBJ2-2; TRBD2 is a possible D gene (5 bases). V was shortened by 7 bases and J by 0 bases, with 15 bases between the two germline ends. Germline values: CDR1 LNHDA, CDR2 SQIVND (reference sequence). The CDR3 loop spans 16 amino acids.

This clone showed up just a few times. J is TRBJ1-2 and V is TRBV3-1 (or the pseudogene TRBV3-2), with 7 bases fitting TRBD1. Germline CDR1 reads LGHDT; CDR2 reads YNNKEL (reference sequence). Trimming removed 1 base from V and 8 bases from J; junction bases left unmatched: 4. The CDR3 has 13 amino acids. CDR3 in amino acids: CASSQAQGRGYTF. The DNA for the CDR3 is TGTGCCAGCAGCCAAGCACAGGGGAGAGGCTACACCTTC.

The chain uses TRBV27 and TRBJ1-2; a possible D gene is TRBD1 (5 bases). V was pared by 1 base and J by 3 bases, with 9 bases between. CDR3 length equals 14 residues. From germline, CDR1 is MNHEY and CDR2 SMNVEV (reference sequence). The CDR3 nucleotides read TGTGCCAGCAGTTTATACCGGGACTACTATGGCTACACCTTC. Protein product: CASSLYRDYYGYTF.

The gene calls are TRBV7-3 and TRBJ2-1; 11 bases are a match to TRBD2. Germline V lookup: CDR1 SGHTA, CDR2 FQGTGA. This CDR3 spans 15 amino acids. Losses at the gene ends were 5 bases for V and 4 bases for J; bases not matched to a gene: 4. The CDR3 DNA is TGTGCCAGCAGCCCCAGACTAGCGGGGTACAATGAGCAGTTCTTC. Translated, it gives CASSPRLAGYNEQFF.

V is TRBV28 and J is TRBJ1-2, with a tentative D call TRBD1 (5 bases). This CDR3 is built from 12 residues. CDR1 is MDHEN and CDR2 is SYDVKM in the germline V gene. V was trimmed by 6 bases and J by 5 bases, leaving 10 bases between them. CDR3 loop: CASSTDRYGYTF. The DNA for the CDR3 is TGTGCCAGCAGCACCGACAGATATGGCTACACCTTC.

The chain has TRBV5-1 and TRBJ2-5; 9 bases line up with TRBD2. V lost 0 bases, J lost 4 bases, and 4 bases stayed unmatched. The germline V gene has CDR1 SGHRS and CDR2 YFSETQ. CDR3 length: 15 amino acids. The CDR3 is CASSLAGGGGETQYF. DNA of the CDR3: TGCGCCAGCAGCTTGGCTGGCGGGGGGGGAGAGACCCAGTACTTC.

The rearrangement links TRBV5-4 to TRBJ1-2; 8 bases map to TRBD1. J was trimmed by 4 bases and V by 6 bases; bases with no gene match: 5. CDR1 and CDR2 from the germline V gene are SGHNT and YYREEE (reference sequence). This CDR3 spans 13 amino acids. The chain's CDR3 is CASTTQGGYGYTF. CDR3 coding DNA: TGTGCCAGCACCACACAGGGGGGCTATGGCTACACCTTC.

CDR3 nucleotides: TGTGCCAGCAGCCAAGGCCCACCGGGGTTTGGAAACACCATATATTTT. Translating it yields CASSQGPPGFGNTIYF. This chain joins TRBV3-1 (or the pseudogene TRBV3-2) and TRBJ1-3; no clear D gene. Germline CDR1 is LGHDT and CDR2 is YNNKEL (reference sequence). This CDR3 has 16 residues. Trimming took off 1 base at V and 3 bases at J, with 13 bases between the two ends.

This clone has a single count. This chain connects TRBV7-2 to TRBJ1-4, with 7 bases aligning to TRBD1. V gave up 5 bases and J gave up 3 bases; unmatched junction bases: 6. The length of the CDR3 is 15 residues. Germline V gene lookup returns CDR1 SGHTA and CDR2 FQGNSA. CDR3 sequence (DNA): TGTGCCAGCAGCCTAACAGGGGTCCCTAATGAAAAACTGTTTTTT. This sequence encodes CASSLTGVPNEKLFF.

The V and J genes are TRBV10-1 and TRBJ1-5, with TRBD1 as a possible D gene (6 bases). Germline CDR1 is WNHNN and CDR2 is SYGVQD (reference sequence). Trimming removed 7 bases at V and 7 bases at J, with 11 bases between. This CDR3 is built from 12 residues. CDR3 sequence reads: CASTAGAQPQHF. The CDR3 DNA reads as TGCGCCAGCACCGCAGGGGCCCAGCCCCAGCATTTT.

The gene calls are TRBV19 and TRBJ1-1, with D possibly matching TRBD1 (6 bases). Germline V gives CDR1 LNHDA, CDR2 SQIVND (reference sequence). This CDR3 is 14 amino acids long. The V end was cut by 5 bases, the J end by 1 base, with 11 bases between. CDR3 in amino acids: CASSHTGQNTEAFF. CDR3 in DNA: TGTGCCAGTAGTCACACGGGACAGAACACTGAAGCTTTCTTT.

This chain connects TRBV5-1 to TRBJ1-1; possibly TRBD1 for D (5 bases). Trimming took off 0 bases at V and 0 bases at J, with 9 bases between the two ends. Per germline, CDR1 SGHRS and CDR2 YFSETQ. The CDR3 loop spans 15 amino acids. The CDR3 region has the DNA TGCGCCAGCAGCTTGGAAACAGGACTGAACACTGAAGCTTTCTTT. This gives the protein CASSLETGLNTEAFF.

This clone was detected ten times or more. The chain has TRBV11-2 and TRBJ1-6, with D possibly matching TRBD1 (5 bases). Between the trimmed V and J ends, which lost 5 bases and 9 bases, there was a span of 11 bases. The CDR3 consists of 13 residues. CDR1 SGHAT and CDR2 FQNNGV come from the germline V gene. CDR3: CASSQEGPSPLHF. CDR3 nucleotide sequence: TGTGCCAGCAGCCAGGAGGGGCCTTCACCCCTCCACTTT.

This rearrangement joins TRBV4-2 to TRBJ2-7; D is possibly TRBD2 (6 bases). Trimming removed 1 base from V and 6 bases from J, with 19 bases in between. The CDR3 runs to 16 residues. Germline CDR1 is LGHNA and CDR2 is YNFKEQ. The CDR3 here is CASSQVGGAGLVEQYF. CDR3 nucleotides: TGTGCCAGCAGCCAAGTGGGCGGGGCGGGCTTAGTCGAGCAGTACTTC.

This clone was seen just once. CDR3 amino acids: CASSFTGGNSPLHF. CDR3 coding DNA: TGTGCCAGCAGCTTTACAGGGGGAAATTCACCCCTCCACTTT. This chain joins TRBV5-5 and TRBJ1-6; 8 nucleotides agree with TRBD1. The V and J ends lost 2 bases and 7 bases, in that order; junction bases with no gene match: 2. From germline, CDR1 is SGHKS and CDR2 YYEKEE (reference sequence). The CDR3 length is 14 residues.

This chain uses TRBV5-4 with TRBJ2-2, with TRBD2 matching over 13 bases. This CDR3 region has 19 residues. Germline loops: CDR1 SGHNT, CDR2 YYREEE (reference sequence). After removal of 3 bases from V and 2 bases from J, the junction contained 10 bases not matched to a gene. In DNA form, the CDR3 reads TGTGCCAGCAGCTGGGAGGGACTAGCGGGGAATAGTAACACCGGGGAGCTGTTTTTT. Translation gives CASSWEGLAGNSNTGELFF.

V and J are TRBV27 and TRBJ1-6, with D possibly being TRBD1 (5 bases). This CDR3 comprises 13 residues. V was pared by 0 bases and J by 12 bases, with 9 bases between. Germline assignment: CDR1 MNHEY and CDR2 SMNVEV (reference sequence). The chain's CDR3 is CASSLSDTLPLHF. The CDR3 DNA is TGTGCCAGCAGTTTATCGGACACTCTACCCCTCCACTTT.

The CDR3 coding sequence is TGTGCCATCAGCGGGACGGGGGCGAACACCGGGGAGCTGTTTTTT. This codes for CAISGTGANTGELFF. The chain employs TRBV10-3 and TRBJ2-2; D possibly corresponds to TRBD2 (6 bases). Per the germline V gene, CDR1 is ENHRY and CDR2 is SYGVKD. The V and J ends lost 6 bases and 0 bases respectively, with 11 bases between them. This CDR3 has 15 amino acids.

This chain uses TRBV6-5 with TRBJ2-7; tentative D call: TRBD2 (5 bases). Trimming shortened V by 11 bases and J by 2 bases, and 19 bases separated the two germline ends. CDR1 is MNHEY and CDR2 is SVGAGI in the germline V gene. This CDR3 region has 14 residues. The CDR3 reads CACLTRGPPYEQYF. CDR3 DNA: TGTGCCTGCTTGACTCGGGGTCCGCCCTACGAGCAGTACTTC.

As regards this clone: This could be a read error, since a much larger clone is one nucleotide away. V and J are TRBV7-9 and TRBJ2-3, with D perhaps matching TRBD1 (7 bases). The CDR3 sequence is 15 residues long. Trimming took 5 bases from V and 0 from J, leaving 12 bases between them. CDR1 is SEHNR, CDR2 FQNEAQ, per germline (reference sequence). The CDR3 region is CASSQGGPSTDTQYF. CDR3 nucleotides: TGTGCCAGCAGCCAGGGGGGCCCAAGCACAGATACGCAGTATTTT.

This clone showed up just once. V usage is TRBV5-4 and J usage is TRBJ1-1, with 7 positions matching TRBD1. This CDR3 has 14 residues. V lost 6 bases and J lost 1; bases outside the gene matches: 6. Germline V gives CDR1 SGHNT, CDR2 YYREEE (reference sequence). CDR3: CASNLRQGNTEAFF. DNA of the CDR3: TGTGCCAGCAACCTGCGACAGGGGAACACTGAAGCTTTCTTT.